These T cell receptor beta chains were read from a single sample in a study of blood T cell repertoires in COVID-19. Profiled with immunoSEQ multiplex PCR; TCRdb holds only in-frame clones, not every one. Here the sample spans 100,000 to 120,000 clones, just over 85% being singletons. Input material: peripheral blood. These receptors were taken from a human donor in a cohort sampled during active COVID-19. Both conserved end residues are part of each CDR3. A D gene is named only where the DNA matches it firmly. Size is omitted from some rows. Given values are once, few, many or a class for expanded clones.

TRBJ1-5,TRBD1,NA,TRBV6-2/TRBV6-3,TGTGCCAGCAGCCAACAGGGGACGGTGCCCCAGCATTTT,CASSQQGTVPQHF
TRBJ2-7,TRBD1,NA,TRBV27,TGTGCCAGCAGTTTAACAGGGGCCTACGAGCAGTACTTC,CASSLTGAYEQYF
TRBJ2-3,NA,NA,TRBV2,TGTGCCAGCAGTGGGCAACAGGACCGCACAGATACGCAGTATTTT,CASSGQQDRTDTQYF
TRBJ2-3,TRBD2,NA,TRBV9,TGTGCCAGCAGCGTAGGAGCGGGGGGGGGTTCAGATACGCAGTATTTT,CASSVGAGGGSDTQYF
TRBJ1-2,TRBD1,few,TRBV6-5,TGTGCCAGCAGCCCAGGGGGAAGAGGCTACACCTTC,CASSPGGRGYTF
TRBJ2-1,NA,once,TRBV5-6,TGTGCCAGCAGCTTGGCGGGATTTTTTTACAATGAGCAGTTCTTC,CASSLAGFFYNEQFF
TRBJ1-6,TRBD1,NA,TRBV6-5,TGTGCCAGCAGGACGGGACAGGGTTTTAATTCACCCCTCCACTTT,CASRTGQGFNSPLHF
TRBJ1-1,NA,NA,TRBV5-6,TGTGCCAGCAGCTTGGTTGGGAGAGAAGCTTTCTTT,CASSLVGREAFF
TRBJ1-2,TRBD1,NA,TRBV19,TGTGCCAGTAGCGAGACAGGGGGCGGCGGCTACACCTTC,CASSETGGGGYTF
TRBJ2-1,TRBD2,NA,TRBV7-3,TGTGCCAGCAGCCCGACTAGCGGGGGATCCAATGAGCAGTTCTTC,CASSPTSGGSNEQFF
TRBJ2-7,TRBD2,NA,TRBV13,TGTGCCAGCAGCGACCCGACTAGCGGCCACTACGAGCAGTACTTC,CASSDPTSGHYEQYF
TRBJ1-5,NA,NA,TRBV5-5,TGTGCCAGCAGCTCGTACAGGGAATCCGGACAGCCCCAGCATTTT,CASSSYRESGQPQHF
TRBJ2-3,TRBD2,NA,TRBV5-1,TGCGCCAGCAGCCTGTCGACTAGCGGGAGTTTAGATACGCAGTATTTT,CASSLSTSGSLDTQYF
TRBJ1-5,NA,NA,TRBV10-3,TGTGCCATCAGCCCCGACTCCTGGAATCAGCCCCAGCATTTT,CAISPDSWNQPQHF
TRBJ1-1,NA,few,TRBV19,TGTGCCAGTACCTCCCAGGGCGGCTCTAGTGAAGCTTTCTTT,CASTSQGGSSEAFF
TRBJ2-1,TRBD1,NA,TRBV7-9,TGTGCCAGCAGCGCCCAGGGGGCGATCGGGGAGCAGTTCTTC,CASSAQGAIGEQFF
TRBJ2-3,NA,NA,TRBV5-4,TGTGCCAGCAGCTCTTTGGGGGCCCCTGAGACGCAGTATTTT,CASSSLGAPETQYF
TRBJ1-2,NA,few,TRBV7-9,TGTGCCAGCAGCTTTACGGAGGACCCTTATGGCTACACCTTC,CASSFTEDPYGYTF
TRBJ1-2,TRBD1,once,TRBV13,TGTGCCAGCAGCTTAGAGCATCGGACAGGAAAAAATGGCTACACCTTC,CASSLEHRTGKNGYTF
TRBJ1-1,NA,NA,TRBV28,TGTGCCAGCAGTTTCCGCCCCGGGAGGTGGAGCAAGAAGAACACTGAAGCTTTCTTT,CASSFRPGRWSKKNTEAFF
TRBJ1-3,NA,NA,TRBV10-1,TGCGCCAGGGGCCGGGGGGGCAGGAACGGAAACACCATATATTTT,CARGRGGRNGNTIYF
TRBJ1-5,NA,once,TRBV10-3,TGTGCCATCAGTGAGTCGGAGCAGCCCCAGCATTTT,CAISESEQPQHF
TRBJ1-1,NA,NA,TRBV9,TGTGCCAGCAGCGTAACGACGGGGAAAGCTTTCTTT,CASSVTTGKAFF
TRBJ2-3,NA,NA,TRBV21-1,TGTGCCAGCAGCTGTAGCGGGAGGTCCCTAAGCACAGATACGCAGTATTTT,CASSCSGRSLSTDTQYF
TRBJ2-3,NA,NA,TRBV5-4,TGTGCCAGCAGCGAGGTAGCGGCCCGGGGCCCAGATACGCAGTATTTT,CASSEVAARGPDTQYF
TRBJ1-1,TRBD1,few,TRBV14,TGTGCCAGCAGCCGTGTGACAGGGCCCCCTCCGGGCACTGAAGCTTTCTTT,CASSRVTGPPPGTEAFF
TRBJ2-2,TRBD2,NA,TRBV3-1/TRBV3-2,TGTGCCAGCAGCCAGTTCTCTAGCGGGGGGGCCACCGGGGAGCTGTTTTTT,CASSQFSSGGATGELFF
TRBJ1-2,NA,NA,TRBV19,TGTGCCAGTACCACGGACACTAACTATGGCTACACCTTC,CASTTDTNYGYTF
TRBJ2-1,NA,NA,TRBV6-6,TGTGCCAGCAGGGAATTAGCGGCCTCCTACAATGAGCAGTTCTTC,CASRELAASYNEQFF
TRBJ1-1,TRBD1,NA,TRBV18,TGTGCCAGCTCGAGGGGGCCAGCGAAAATGAACACTGAAGCTTTCTTT,CASSRGPAKMNTEAFF
TRBJ1-1,NA,NA,TRBV15,TGTGCCACCAGCGACAGTGAGGGGGCTGAAGCTTTCTTT,CATSDSEGAEAFF
TRBJ1-2,NA,NA,TRBV4-1,TGCGCCAGCAGCCATGGTCATAGTGGCTATGGCTACACCTTC,CASSHGHSGYGYTF
TRBJ2-7,NA,NA,TRBV2,TGTGCCAGCAGTGTAGGAGGAGGACTATCCTACGAGCAGTACTTC,CASSVGGGLSYEQYF
TRBJ1-4,NA,NA,TRBV6-1,TGTGCCAGCAGTGGAACAGGAGGGGCAACTAATGAAAAACTGTTTTTT,CASSGTGGATNEKLFF
TRBJ2-1,TRBD1,NA,TRBV27,TGTGCCAGCAGTCTAACAGGGGACCACAATGAGCAGTTCTTC,CASSLTGDHNEQFF
TRBJ2-5,TRBD2,NA,TRBV18,TGTGCCAGCTCACCTTGGCTAGCGGGTAAAAGTCCCCAAGAGACCCAGTACTTC,CASSPWLAGKSPQETQYF
TRBJ2-1,NA,NA,TRBV14,TGTGCCAGCAGCTGGGTCAGGGCCTCCTACAATGAGCAGTTCTTC,CASSWVRASYNEQFF
TRBJ2-5,NA,once,TRBV2,TGTGCCAGCAGTGCCCAGGGCCAAGAGACCCAGTACTTC,CASSAQGQETQYF
TRBJ2-5,NA,NA,TRBV6-6,TGTGCCAGCAGTTACTCGGGGCAGGGATTAGGAACCCAGTACTTC,CASSYSGQGLGTQYF
TRBJ2-7,TRBD2,NA,TRBV4-2,TGTGCCAGCAGCCAAGGGTCGGCGGGAGGGCCTTCCTACGAGCAGTACTTC,CASSQGSAGGPSYEQYF
TRBJ1-2,TRBD1,NA,TRBV28,TGTGCCAGCAGTACCGGGACAGGGTATGACTATGGCTACACCTTC,CASSTGTGYDYGYTF
TRBJ2-5,NA,NA,TRBV5-6,TGTGCCAGCAGCTTGGCCGCCTTTCGCGGCGAGACCCAGTACTTC,CASSLAAFRGETQYF
TRBJ2-3,TRBD2,NA,TRBV27,TGTGCCAGCAGTTCCACTAGCGGCCCAACAGATACGCAGTATTTT,CASSSTSGPTDTQYF
TRBJ2-7,NA,NA,TRBV6-6,TGTGCCAGCAGTTACCCGGACAGTTCCTACGAGCAGTACTTC,CASSYPDSSYEQYF
TRBJ2-7,NA,NA,TRBV10-2,TGCGCCAGCAGTGAACAGCTTGAATCCTACGAGCAGTACTTC,CASSEQLESYEQYF